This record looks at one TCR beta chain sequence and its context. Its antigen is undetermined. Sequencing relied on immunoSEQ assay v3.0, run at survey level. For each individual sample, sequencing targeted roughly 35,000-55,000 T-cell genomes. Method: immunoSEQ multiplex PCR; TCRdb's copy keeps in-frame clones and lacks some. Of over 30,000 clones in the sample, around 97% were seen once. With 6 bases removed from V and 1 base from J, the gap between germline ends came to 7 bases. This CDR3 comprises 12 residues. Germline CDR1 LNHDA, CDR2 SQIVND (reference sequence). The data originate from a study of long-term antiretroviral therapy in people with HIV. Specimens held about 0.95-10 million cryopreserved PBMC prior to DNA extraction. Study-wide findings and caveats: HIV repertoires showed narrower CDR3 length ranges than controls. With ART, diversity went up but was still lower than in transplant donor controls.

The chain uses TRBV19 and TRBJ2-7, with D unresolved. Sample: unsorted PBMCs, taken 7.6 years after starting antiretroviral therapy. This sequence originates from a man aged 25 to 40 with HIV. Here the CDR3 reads CASSGESYEQYF. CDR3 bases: TGTGCCAGTAGCGGCGAATCCTACGAGCAGTACTTC.